These 25 T cell receptor beta chains came from one sample sequenced in a study of blood T cell repertoires in COVID-19. Libraries were prepared by immunoSEQ multiplex PCR; TCRdb keeps only in-frame clonotypes and omits some of them. The repertoire holds about 200,000 clones, with roughly 80% as singletons. The sample consisted of peripheral blood. These TCRs come from a human donor in a cohort sampled during active COVID-19.

The gene calls are TRBV5-6 and TRBJ1-1; D possibly corresponds to TRBD1 (6 bases). CDR3 size: 14 residues. The V gene's germline CDR1 is SGHDT and CDR2 YYEEEE. V was cut by 0 bases and J by 4 bases, with 10 bases left in between. In DNA, the CDR3 is TGTGCCAGCAGCTTGGAGGCCAGGGGCACTGAAGCTTTCTTT. Protein: CASSLEARGTEAFF.

The chain uses TRBV7-9 and TRBJ2-3; D might be TRBD2 (5 bases). Germline loops: CDR1 SEHNR, CDR2 FQNEAQ (reference sequence). Trimming stripped 4 bases from V and 4 bases from J, with 6 bases between. The CDR3 is 12 residues long. CDR3 nucleotides: TGTGCCAGCAGCTCGGACTCAGATACGCAGTATTTT. It specifies CASSSDSDTQYF. Complete variable domain (other parts from reference TRBV7-9 and TRBJ2-3): DTGVSQNPRHKITKRGQNVTFRCDPISEHNRLYWYRQTLGQGPEFLTYFQNEAQLEKSRLLSDRFSAERPKGSFSTLEIQRTEQGDSAMYLCASSSDSDTQYFGPGTRLTVL.

The chain has TRBV28 and TRBJ2-4, with TRBD1 as a possible D gene (5 bases). The CDR3 runs 16 residues. The germline gives CDR1 MDHEN, CDR2 SYDVKM. V lost 9 bases to trimming and J lost 0 bases, with 18 bases between them. DNA of the CDR3: TGTGCCAGTTCCGTAATAGACAGTTTAGCCAAAAACATTCAGTACTTC. Protein sequence: CASSVIDSLAKNIQYF.

The chain combines TRBV6-1 with TRBJ1-3; no clear D. The CDR3 is 14 residues long. CDR1 MNHNS and CDR2 SASEGT come from the germline V gene. With 1 base removed from V and 5 bases from J, the gap between germline ends came to 9 bases. The CDR3 bases are TGTGCCAGCAGTGAAGTGGGCAGGCGAAACACCATATATTTT. This gives the protein CASSEVGRRNTIYF.

The gene calls are TRBV28 and TRBJ2-3; TRBD1 matches 7 bases. J lost 3 bases, V lost 5 bases, and 8 bases had no gene match. From germline, CDR1 is MDHEN and CDR2 SYDVKM. CDR3 size: 15 residues. CDR3 DNA: TGTGCCAGCAGTGACAGGGATAGGGGGACAGATACGCAGTATTTT. This encodes CASSDRDRGTDTQYF.

Remarks on this clone: Other DNA sequences of this sample code for an identical CDR3. The V gene is TRBV2, the J gene TRBJ2-1; D gene unclear. This CDR3 has 11 residues. The V gene's germline CDR1 is SNHLY and CDR2 FYNNEI. The V end was cut by 4 bases, the J end by 7 bases, with 5 bases between. The DNA for the CDR3 is TGTGCCAGCAGTGCACAAAATGAGCAGTTCTTC. Its protein is CASSAQNEQFF.

The gene calls are TRBV21-1 and TRBJ2-1; the table calls TRBD2, which could not be checked here. TRBV21-1 is annotated as a pseudogene. This CDR3 region has 14 residues. CDR3 coding DNA: TGTGCCAGCAGCAAACCTTCCGCGGAAATTGAGCAGTTCTTC. Its translation is CASSKPSAEIEQFF.

This clone was picked up one time. The chain combines TRBV15 with TRBJ1-2; TRBD1 matches at 11 bases. From germline, CDR1 is LNHNV and CDR2 YYDKDF (reference sequence). The CDR3 spans 15 residues. V lost 5 bases, J lost 8 bases, and 10 bases stayed unmatched. As DNA, the CDR3 is TGTGCCACCAGCCTACGGGACAGGGGGAACGGGGGCTACACCTTC. The encoded protein is CATSLRDRGNGGYTF.

The V and J genes are TRBV7-2 and TRBJ2-3, with a weak D call TRBD2 (6 bases). Trimming removed 1 base at V and 6 bases at J, with 14 bases between. Germline values: CDR1 SGHTA, CDR2 FQGNSA. The CDR3 has 15 residues. CDR3: CASSLGAGRGDTQYF. CDR3 nucleotides: TGTGCCAGCAGCTTAGGGGCCGGGAGAGGGGATACGCAGTATTTT.

The CDR3 region is CASSPRQGASVQYF. The CDR3 nucleotides are TGTGCCAGCAGTCCCCGACAGGGGGCCTCGGTTCAGTACTTC. The chain combines TRBV6-5 with TRBJ2-7, with 10 bases matching TRBD1. Germline V gene data show CDR1 as MNHEY and CDR2 as SVGAGI. The CDR3 runs to 14 residues. J was trimmed by 10 bases and V by 5 bases; bases with no gene match: 11.

With respect to this clone: A single base separates this from a much larger clone, so it may be a read error. Other DNA sequences of this sample code for an identical CDR3. The chain couples TRBV6-5 to TRBJ1-5; D perhaps matches TRBD1 (5 bases). This CDR3 region has 13 residues. V was cut by 6 bases and J by 3 bases, with 9 bases left in between. Germline V gene lookup returns CDR1 MNHEY and CDR2 SVGAGI. The CDR3, as DNA: TGTGCCAGCAGACAGGTTAACAATCAGCCCCAGCATTTT. Its translation: CASRQVNNQPQHF.

This clone came up once. The J gene is TRBJ1-4, the V gene TRBV12-3 or TRBV12-4; no clear D gene. Between the trimmed V and J ends, which lost 2 bases and 8 bases, there was a span of 9 bases. This CDR3 has 13 amino acids. The CDR3 DNA reads TGTGCCAGCAGTTTACCGCCGCGCGAAAAACTGTTTTTT. Its translation: CASSLPPREKLFF.

This sequence joins TRBV4-2 and TRBJ1-2; 7 nucleotides agree with TRBD1. The CDR3 spans 14 residues. Germline-derived CDR1 and CDR2 are LGHNA and YNFKEQ. V gave up 4 bases and J gave up 8 bases; unmatched junction bases: 10. CDR3 amino acids: CASSLQGSGEGYTF. CDR3 nucleotides: TGTGCCAGCAGCCTACAGGGGTCCGGGGAAGGCTACACCTTC.

A remark on this clone: The sample holds other DNA sequences that translate to the same CDR3. J is TRBJ2-2 and V is TRBV6-1; 11 bases align to TRBD2. J gave up 7 bases and V 3 bases, and 13 bases lay outside the gene matches. CDR1 MNHNS and CDR2 SASEGT come from the germline V gene. The CDR3 runs 18 residues. The CDR3 nucleotides read TGTGCCAGCAGTGAGAATCGAATTAGCGGGAGGGAGGGCGGGGAGCTGTTTTTT. It codes for CASSENRISGREGGELFF.

The chain couples TRBV3-1 (or the pseudogene TRBV3-2) to TRBJ2-3; TRBD2 is a possible D gene (6 bases). V was clipped by 0 bases and J by 5 bases, with 9 bases between them. The CDR3 contains 14 residues. Germline CDR1 LGHDT, CDR2 YNNKEL (reference sequence). The CDR3 coding sequence is TGTGCCAGCAGCCAAGAGGGCGGGGAAGATACGCAGTATTTT. As protein: CASSQEGGEDTQYF.

The genes are TRBV11-1 and TRBJ2-1; D remains unclear. CDR3 size: 11 residues. Germline CDR1 SGHAT, CDR2 FQDESV (reference sequence). V was cut by 5 bases and J by 4 bases, with 3 bases left in between. The CDR3 sequence: CASSPYNEQFF. The DNA for the CDR3 is TGTGCCAGCAGCCCTTACAATGAGCAGTTCTTC.

V usage is TRBV2 and J usage is TRBJ2-1, with 10 bases lining up with TRBD1. Per germline, CDR1 SNHLY and CDR2 FYNNEI. The CDR3 loop spans 15 amino acids. V trimming: 6 bases; J trimming: 8 bases; junction bases outside the gene matches: 10. CDR3 bases: TGTGCCAGCAGCTCACCCGGGACAGGGGAGCATGAGCAGTTCTTC. It encodes CASSSPGTGEHEQFF.

The chain employs TRBV27 and TRBJ1-2; 11 bases fit TRBD1. Germline V gene data show CDR1 as MNHEY and CDR2 as SMNVEV (reference sequence). V trimming: 6 bases; J trimming: 9 bases; junction bases outside the gene matches: 6. The CDR3 contains 13 residues. The CDR3 sequence: CASRGQGGSRYTF. In nucleotides, the CDR3 is TGTGCCAGCAGGGGACAGGGGGGATCACGCTACACCTTC.

CDR3 in amino acids: CATSRGGQSYNEQFF. The CDR3 coding sequence is TGTGCCACCAGCAGAGGGGGACAATCCTACAATGAGCAGTTCTTC. This chain links TRBV15 with TRBJ2-1; a possible D gene is TRBD1 (6 bases). Per germline, CDR1 LNHNV and CDR2 YYDKDF (reference sequence). This CDR3 has 15 residues. Trimming removed 1 base at V and 1 base at J, with 8 bases between.

The V gene is TRBV11-3, the J gene TRBJ1-6, with D perhaps TRBD1 (5 bases). The V end was cut by 3 bases, the J end by 7 bases, with 7 bases between. Germline CDR1 is SGHNT and CDR2 is YENEEA. The CDR3 extends over 13 amino acids. The CDR3 DNA follows: TGTGCCAGCAGCTTGACAGCCAATTCACCCCTCCACTTT. This encodes CASSLTANSPLHF.

This clone was counted ten times or more. The chain couples TRBV11-3 to TRBJ2-1; D may be TRBD1 (6 bases). This CDR3 has 14 amino acids. Trimming stripped 0 bases from V and 7 bases from J, with 10 bases between. Germline assignment: CDR1 SGHNT and CDR2 YENEEA. CDR3 region: CASSLDQGWNEQFF. The CDR3 DNA follows: TGTGCCAGCAGCTTAGATCAGGGGTGGAATGAGCAGTTCTTC.

This clone has more than one count but fewer than ten. The rearrangement joins TRBV2 to TRBJ1-1; TRBD1 aligns across 8 bases. CDR3 length equals 16 residues. V lost 4 bases to trimming and J lost 2 bases; unmatched junction nucleotides: 9. CDR1 is SNHLY, CDR2 FYNNEI, per germline. The CDR3 DNA reads TGTGCCAGCAGTGTCGATCAGGGGGCTTATAACACTGAAGCTTTCTTT. As protein: CASSVDQGAYNTEAFF.

V gene TRBV28 combines with J gene TRBJ2-2, with a weak D call TRBD2 (5 bases). CDR1 MDHEN and CDR2 SYDVKM come from the germline V gene. V was clipped by 8 bases and J by 0 bases, with 16 bases between them. This CDR3 comprises 16 residues. Here the CDR3 reads CASHHGLRTNTGELFF. The CDR3 DNA reads as TGTGCCAGCCATCACGGACTTCGAACGAACACCGGGGAGCTGTTTTTT.

This chain uses TRBV2 with TRBJ1-2; 9 bases line up with TRBD1. Trimming cost V 6 bases and J 2 bases; bases outside gene matches: 13. Germline V lookup: CDR1 SNHLY, CDR2 FYNNEI. The CDR3 has 17 amino acids. The CDR3 loop reads CASRPSGQGVWNYGYTF. The CDR3 region has the DNA TGTGCCAGCAGGCCGTCGGGACAGGGTGTTTGGAACTATGGCTACACCTTC.

The chain is built from TRBV18 and TRBJ2-7; D possibly corresponds to TRBD1 (5 bases). Trimming cost V 4 bases and J 3 bases, with 10 bases left between them. The germline V gene encodes CDR1 KGHSH and CDR2 LQKENI. The length of the CDR3 is 13 residues. The DNA for the CDR3 is TGTGCCAGCTCACTTTCCGACAGCTACGAGCAGTACGTC. Translated: CASSLSDSYEQYV.